This T cell receptor (beta chain) was observed in a study of T cells in Graves' hyperthyroidism and ophthalmopathy. The study, taken as a whole, reports: Also found in blood were most expanded thyroid clonotypes above 0.001. Through a model of 13 V-J features, ophthalmopathy was separated from stable hyperthyroidism.

This clonotype was found many times. As yet, its antigen is unknown. Amplification targeted TCR beta CDR3 regions from RNA transcripts. The study used the HTBI primer set for a first-round RT-PCR of the TCR CDR3. TCRdb itself ran the multiplex PCR reads through MiXCR, one entry per CDR3 protein. The table records hundreds of thousands of distinct CDR3 sequences, about 45% of them present only once. Orbital computed tomography and thyroid ultrasound, together with serum TRAb and thyroxine and clinical symptoms, were used for diagnoses. Germline CDR1 SEHNR, CDR2 FQNEAQ (reference sequence). V was shortened by 0 bases and J by 3 bases, with 9 bases between the two germline ends. CDR3 size: 15 residues.

This sequence joins TRBV7-9 and TRBJ1-3; no firm D call. Sequenced: peripheral blood or thyroid tissue (not recorded which). This TCR was recovered from an adult man with Graves' disease, either hyperthyroidism or ophthalmopathy (not recorded which). CDR3: CASSLARSGGNTIYF. CDR3 sequence (DNA): TGTGCCAGCAGCTTAGCGCGGTCAGGTGGAAACACCATATATTTT.